This T cell receptor beta chain was obtained from a study of CD8 T cells in ankylosing spondylitis. Overall study findings and caveats: Earlier work had already found some motif variants in reactive arthritis synovial fluid and blood.

TCRdb reprocessed the 5' RACE reads with MiXCR, giving one entry per CDR3 protein. Of fewer than 200,000 distinct CDR3 sequences detected, around 17% appear once; the ten largest clones hold around 7.6%. On this clonotype itself: The antigen remains unidentified.

Sequencing input: blood, either unsorted or a sorted T cell fraction (not recorded which). This TCR was sampled from a male donor with ankylosing spondylitis or in good health (not recorded which).

CDR3 amino acids: CASRAGGRTDTQYF. DNA of the CDR3: TGTGCCAGCCGAGCGGGAGGCCGCACAGATACGCAGTATTTT. The chain has TRBV18 and TRBJ2-3, with TRBD2 matching 9 bases. V shed 8 bases, J shed 1 base, and the junction held 4 bases outside the gene matches. The CDR3 loop spans 14 amino acids. Germline CDR1 reads KGHSH; CDR2 reads LQKENI. Variable domain in full (rest from reference TRBV18 and TRBJ2-3): NAGVMQNPRHLVRRRGQEARLRCSPMKGHSHVYWYRQLPEEGLKFMVYLQKENIIDESGMPKERFSAEFPKEGPSILRIQQVVRGDSAAYFCASRAGGRTDTQYFGPGTRLTVL.